Included here is one T cell receptor (beta chain) sequence, with context. What it binds is unknown. This sample is part of a study of OX40 agonist ivuxolimab in advanced cancers. Overall study findings and caveats: Patients who responded partially at 0.1-3.0 mg/kg showed clonal expansion ranking among the lowest.

CDR3 length: 11 amino acids. The germline V and J ends were trimmed by 6 bases and 6 bases, with 8 bases remaining between them. Looked up from germline, CDR1 is SNHLY and CDR2 is FYNNEI. The repertoire was sequenced with immunoSEQ multiplex PCR; TCRdb's copy has only in-frame clones and lacks some. In the table there are about 58,000 clones, roughly 85% of which are singletons. The receptor was isolated from an adult with an advanced solid tumor such as melanoma, head and neck, liver or kidney cancer. The chain couples TRBV2 to TRBJ1-2; no definite D call. The material sequenced was CD4+ or CD8+ T cells sorted from blood, taken in a trial of the OX40 agonist ivuxolimab. The CDR3 protein is CASSPLDGYTF. CDR3 nucleotide sequence: TGTGCCAGCAGCCCCCTGGATGGCTACACCTTC.